This T cell receptor (beta chain) appears in the sequencing data of a study of T cell changes during pregnancy in multiple sclerosis. The germline V and J ends were trimmed by 3 bases and 5 bases, with 10 bases remaining between them. Per germline, CDR1 SGHTA and CDR2 FQGNSA. The CDR3 has 13 amino acids. The method was immunoSEQ multiplex PCR; TCRdb's version includes in-frame clones alone and lacks a portion of them. The table shows around 60,000 clones, with 89% occurring only once. This sequence was found in a female donor with multiple sclerosis, enrolled in a pregnancy study. The rearrangement links TRBV7-2 to TRBJ1-2, with D possibly being TRBD1 (6 bases). Sequenced material: peripheral blood, taken in the first trimester of pregnancy. Written as DNA, the CDR3 is TGTGCCAGCAGCTTCGGGGGGCTTTATGGCTACACCTTC. Translation: CASSFGGLYGYTF.